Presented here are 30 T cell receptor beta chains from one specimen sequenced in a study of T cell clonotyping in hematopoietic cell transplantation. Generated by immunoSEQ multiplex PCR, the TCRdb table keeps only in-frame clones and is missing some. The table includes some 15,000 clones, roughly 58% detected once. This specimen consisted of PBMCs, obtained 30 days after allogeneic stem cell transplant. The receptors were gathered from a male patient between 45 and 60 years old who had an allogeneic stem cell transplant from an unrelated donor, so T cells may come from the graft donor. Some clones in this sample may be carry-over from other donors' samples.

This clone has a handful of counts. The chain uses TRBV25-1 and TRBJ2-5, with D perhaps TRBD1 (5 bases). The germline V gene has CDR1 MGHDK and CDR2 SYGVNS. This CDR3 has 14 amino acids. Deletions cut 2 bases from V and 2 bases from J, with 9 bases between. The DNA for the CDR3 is TGTGCCAGCAGTGAAGACAGCTTACAAGAGACCCAGTACTTC. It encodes CASSEDSLQETQYF.

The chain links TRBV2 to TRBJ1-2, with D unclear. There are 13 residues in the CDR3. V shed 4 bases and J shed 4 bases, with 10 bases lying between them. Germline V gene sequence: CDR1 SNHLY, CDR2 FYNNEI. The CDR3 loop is CASSGTDGYGYTF. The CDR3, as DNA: TGTGCCAGCAGTGGAACGGACGGCTATGGCTACACCTTC.

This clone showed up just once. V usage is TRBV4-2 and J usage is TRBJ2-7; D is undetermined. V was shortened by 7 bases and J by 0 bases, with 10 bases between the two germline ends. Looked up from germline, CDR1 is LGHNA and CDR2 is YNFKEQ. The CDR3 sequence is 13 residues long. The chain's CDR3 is CASTDGFSYEQYF. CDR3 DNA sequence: TGTGCCAGCACCGATGGGTTCTCCTACGAGCAGTACTTC.

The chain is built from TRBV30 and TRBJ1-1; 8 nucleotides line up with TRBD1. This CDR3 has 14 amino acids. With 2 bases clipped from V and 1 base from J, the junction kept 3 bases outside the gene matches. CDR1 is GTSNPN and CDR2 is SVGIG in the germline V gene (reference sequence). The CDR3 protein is CAWSLDRGNTEAFF. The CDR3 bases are TGTGCCTGGAGTCTTGACAGGGGGAACACTGAAGCTTTCTTT.

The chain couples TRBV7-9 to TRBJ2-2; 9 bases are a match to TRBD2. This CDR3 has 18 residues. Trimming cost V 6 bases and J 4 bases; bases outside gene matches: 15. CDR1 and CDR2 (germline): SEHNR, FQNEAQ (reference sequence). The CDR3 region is CASRRAASAGGITGELFF. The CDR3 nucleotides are TGTGCCAGCAGAAGGGCGGCTTCAGCGGGAGGCATCACCGGGGAGCTGTTTTTT.

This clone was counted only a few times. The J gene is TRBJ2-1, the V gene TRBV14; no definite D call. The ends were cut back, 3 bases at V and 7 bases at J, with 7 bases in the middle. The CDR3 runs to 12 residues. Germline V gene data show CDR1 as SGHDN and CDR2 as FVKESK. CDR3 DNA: TGTGCCAGCAGCCAGTTCATAAATGAGCAGTTCTTC. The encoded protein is CASSQFINEQFF. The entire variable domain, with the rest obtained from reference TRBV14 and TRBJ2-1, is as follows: EAGVTQFPSHSVIEKGQTVTLRCDPISGHDNLYWYRRVMGKEIKFLLHFVKESKQDESGMPNNRFLAERTGGTYSTLKVQPAELEDSGVYFCASSQFINEQFFGPGTRLTVL.

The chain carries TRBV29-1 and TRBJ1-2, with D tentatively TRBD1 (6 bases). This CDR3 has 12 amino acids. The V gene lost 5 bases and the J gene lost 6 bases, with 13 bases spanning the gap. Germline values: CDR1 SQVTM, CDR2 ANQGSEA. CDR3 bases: TGCAGCGTTACACAGGGAGGGGATGGCTACACCTTC. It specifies CSVTQGGDGYTF. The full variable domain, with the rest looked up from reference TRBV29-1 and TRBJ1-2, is SAVISQKPSRDICQRGTSLTIQCQVDSQVTMMFWYRQQPGQSLTLIATANQGSEATYESGFVIDKFPISRPNLTFSTLTVSNMSPEDSSIYLCSVTQGGDGYTFGSGTRLTVV.

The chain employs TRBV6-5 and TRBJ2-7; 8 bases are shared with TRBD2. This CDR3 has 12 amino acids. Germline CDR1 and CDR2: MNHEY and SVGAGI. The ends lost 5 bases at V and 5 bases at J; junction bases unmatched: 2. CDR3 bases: TGTGCCAGCAGTCGGGGGGGGCACGAGCAGTACTTC. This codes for CASSRGGHEQYF.

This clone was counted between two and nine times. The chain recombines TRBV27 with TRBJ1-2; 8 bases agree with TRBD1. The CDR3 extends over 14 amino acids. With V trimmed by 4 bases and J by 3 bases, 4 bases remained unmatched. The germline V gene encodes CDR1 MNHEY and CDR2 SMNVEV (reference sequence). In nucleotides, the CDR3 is TGTGCCAGCAGTTCCGGGACAGGCCACTATGGCTACACCTTC. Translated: CASSSGTGHYGYTF.

CDR3 coding DNA: TGTGCCTGGAGTGAACAGCACGAGCAGTACTTC. It translates to CAWSEQHEQYF. The chain carries TRBV30 and TRBJ2-7; D not resolved. V was pared by 1 base and J by 5 bases, with 6 bases between. CDR1 GTSNPN and CDR2 SVGIG come from the germline V gene (reference sequence). The CDR3 is 11 amino acids.

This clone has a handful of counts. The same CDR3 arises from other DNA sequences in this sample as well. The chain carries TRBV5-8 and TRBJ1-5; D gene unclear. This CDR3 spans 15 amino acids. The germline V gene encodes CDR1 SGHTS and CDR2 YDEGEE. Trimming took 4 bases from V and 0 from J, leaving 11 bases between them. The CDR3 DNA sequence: TGTGCCAGCAGCATCCAAGGATATAGCAATCAGCCCCAGCATTTT. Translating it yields CASSIQGYSNQPQHF.

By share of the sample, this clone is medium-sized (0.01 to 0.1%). CDR3 coding DNA: TGTGCCAGCACCCTAGGGGGGTCTGGAAACACCATATATTTT. Its translation: CASTLGGSGNTIYF. The J gene is TRBJ1-3, the V gene TRBV28, with D possibly TRBD1 on 6 matching bases. Germline CDR1 is MDHEN and CDR2 is SYDVKM. V was pared by 7 bases and J by 1 base, with 11 bases between. This CDR3 has 14 amino acids. The full variable domain, completed using reference TRBV28 and TRBJ1-3, is DVKVTQSSRYLVKRTGEKVFLECVQDMDHENMFWYRQDPGLGLRLIYFSYDVKMKEKGDIPEGYSVSREKKERFSLILESASTNQTSMYLCASTLGGSGNTIYFGEGSWLTVV.

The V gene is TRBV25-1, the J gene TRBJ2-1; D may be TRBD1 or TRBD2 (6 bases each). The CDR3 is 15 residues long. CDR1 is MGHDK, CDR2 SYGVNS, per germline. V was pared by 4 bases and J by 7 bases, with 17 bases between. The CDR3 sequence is CASSVTGGLRNEQFF. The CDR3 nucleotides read TGTGCCAGCAGTGTAACCGGGGGCCTAAGGAATGAGCAGTTCTTC. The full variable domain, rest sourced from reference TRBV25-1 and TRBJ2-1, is EADIYQTPRYLVIGTGKKITLECSQTMGHDKMYWYQQDPGMELHLIHYSYGVNSTEKGDLSSESTVSRIRTEHFPLTLESARPSHTSQYLCASSVTGGLRNEQFFGPGTRLTVL.

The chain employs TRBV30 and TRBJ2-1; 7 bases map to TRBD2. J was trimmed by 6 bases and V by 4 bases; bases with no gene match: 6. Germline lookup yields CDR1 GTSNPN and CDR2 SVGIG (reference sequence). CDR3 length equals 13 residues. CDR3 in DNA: TGTGCCTGGAATTGCGGGAGCAGCAATGAGCAGTTCTTC. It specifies CAWNCGSSNEQFF.

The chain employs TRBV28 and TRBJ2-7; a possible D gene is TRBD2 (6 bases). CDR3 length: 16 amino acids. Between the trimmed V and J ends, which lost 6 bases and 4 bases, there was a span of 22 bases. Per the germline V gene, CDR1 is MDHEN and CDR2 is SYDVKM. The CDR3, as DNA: TGTGCCAGCAGCCCCGCCATTGTAGGGAGGCATTACGAGCAGTACTTC. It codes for CASSPAIVGRHYEQYF. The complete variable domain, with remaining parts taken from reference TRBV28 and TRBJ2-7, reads DVKVTQSSRYLVKRTGEKVFLECVQDMDHENMFWYRQDPGLGLRLIYFSYDVKMKEKGDIPEGYSVSREKKERFSLILESASTNQTSMYLCASSPAIVGRHYEQYFGPGTRLTVT.

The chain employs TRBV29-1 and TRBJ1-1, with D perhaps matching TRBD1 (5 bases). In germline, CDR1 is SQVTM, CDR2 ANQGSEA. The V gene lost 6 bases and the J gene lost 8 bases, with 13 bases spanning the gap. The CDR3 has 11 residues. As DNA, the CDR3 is TGCAGCGTGGAGATAAACAGGGAAGCTTTCTTT. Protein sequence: CSVEINREAFF.

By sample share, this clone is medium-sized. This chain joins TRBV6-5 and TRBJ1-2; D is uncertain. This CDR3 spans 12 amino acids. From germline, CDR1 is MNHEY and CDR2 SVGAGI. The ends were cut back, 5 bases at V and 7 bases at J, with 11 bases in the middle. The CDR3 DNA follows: TGTGCCAGCAGTACCAGGTTTGGTGGCTACACCTTC. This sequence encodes CASSTRFGGYTF.

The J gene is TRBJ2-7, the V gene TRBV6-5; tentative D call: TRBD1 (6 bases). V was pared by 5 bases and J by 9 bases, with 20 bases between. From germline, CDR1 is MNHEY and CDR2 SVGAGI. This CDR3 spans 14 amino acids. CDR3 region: CASSTYRDWVGQYF. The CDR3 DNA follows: TGTGCCAGCAGTACCTACAGGGATTGGGTAGGGCAGTACTTC.

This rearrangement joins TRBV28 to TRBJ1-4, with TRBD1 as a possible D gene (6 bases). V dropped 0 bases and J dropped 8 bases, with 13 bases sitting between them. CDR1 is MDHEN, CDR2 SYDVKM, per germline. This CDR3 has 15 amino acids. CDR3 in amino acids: CASSLWSGAGEKLFF. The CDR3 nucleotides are TGTGCCAGCAGTTTATGGTCGGGGGCAGGGGAAAAACTGTTTTTT.

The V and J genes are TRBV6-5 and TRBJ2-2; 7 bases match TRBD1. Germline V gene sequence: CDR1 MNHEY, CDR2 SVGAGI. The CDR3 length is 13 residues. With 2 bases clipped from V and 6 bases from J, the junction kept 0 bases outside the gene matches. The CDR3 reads CASSYDRAGELFF. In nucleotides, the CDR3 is TGTGCCAGCAGTTACGACAGGGCCGGGGAGCTGTTTTTT.

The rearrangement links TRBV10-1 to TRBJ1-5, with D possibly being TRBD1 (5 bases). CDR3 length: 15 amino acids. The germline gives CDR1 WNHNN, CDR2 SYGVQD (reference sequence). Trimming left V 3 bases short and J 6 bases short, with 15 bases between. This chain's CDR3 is CASSEAGAAGQPQHF. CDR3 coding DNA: TGCGCCAGCAGTGAAGCTGGGGCTGCGGGTCAGCCCCAGCATTTT.

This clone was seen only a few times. Here the CDR3 DNA reads TGTGCCTGGAGTGGCCGACAGGGGGCGTACACTGAAGCTTTCTTT. This encodes CAWSGRQGAYTEAFF. The chain recombines TRBV30 with TRBJ1-1; TRBD1 agrees at 10 bases. This CDR3 contains 15 residues. The J segment lost 3 bases and the V segment lost 1 base, leaving 5 bases of the junction unmatched. CDR1 and CDR2 from the germline V gene are GTSNPN and SVGIG (reference sequence).

CDR3 nucleotide sequence: TGTGCCAGCAGCGGTTCGAGACGGAACACTGAAGCTTTCTTT. Protein sequence: CASSGSRRNTEAFF. The chain employs TRBV9 and TRBJ1-1; D is unclear. The CDR3 is 14 amino acids. The germline gives CDR1 SGDLS, CDR2 YYNGEE. Trimming removed 3 bases at V and 1 base at J, with 10 bases between.

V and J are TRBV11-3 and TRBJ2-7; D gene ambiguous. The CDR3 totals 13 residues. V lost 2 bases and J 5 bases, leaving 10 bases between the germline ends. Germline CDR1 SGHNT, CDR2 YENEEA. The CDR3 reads CASSLIRAHEQYF. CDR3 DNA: TGTGCCAGCAGCTTAATAAGGGCACACGAGCAGTACTTC.

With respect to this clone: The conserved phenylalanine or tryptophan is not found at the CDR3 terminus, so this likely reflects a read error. The CDR3 spells CAWSTTTATEAFS. The CDR3 DNA is TGTGCCTGGAGTACCACGACAGCGACTGAAGCTTTCTCT. This chain links TRBV30 with TRBJ1-1; D might be TRBD1 (5 bases). Trimming shortened V by 2 bases and J by 5 bases, and 12 bases separated the two germline ends. This CDR3 is 13 amino acids long. Germline V gene sequence: CDR1 GTSNPN, CDR2 SVGIG (reference sequence).

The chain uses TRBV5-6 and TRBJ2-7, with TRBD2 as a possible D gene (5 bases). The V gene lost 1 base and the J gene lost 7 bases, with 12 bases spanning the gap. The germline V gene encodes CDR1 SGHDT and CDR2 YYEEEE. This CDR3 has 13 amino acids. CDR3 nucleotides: TGTGCCAGCAGCTTGTCATTCCGGGGAGAGCAGTACTTC. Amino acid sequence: CASSLSFRGEQYF.

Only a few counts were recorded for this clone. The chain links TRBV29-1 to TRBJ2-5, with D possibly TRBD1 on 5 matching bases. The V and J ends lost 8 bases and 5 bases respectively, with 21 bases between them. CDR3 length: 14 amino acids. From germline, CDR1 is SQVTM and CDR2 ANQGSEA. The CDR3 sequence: CSTTWTKRQETQYF. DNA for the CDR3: TGCAGCACCACTTGGACAAAAAGACAGGAGACCCAGTACTTC.

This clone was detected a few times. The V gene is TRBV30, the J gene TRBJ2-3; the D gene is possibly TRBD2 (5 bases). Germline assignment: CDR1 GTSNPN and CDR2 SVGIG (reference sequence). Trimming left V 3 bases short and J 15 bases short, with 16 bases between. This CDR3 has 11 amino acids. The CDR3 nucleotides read TGTGCCTGGAGCCCAAACGCGGGCTTATATTTT. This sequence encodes CAWSPNAGLYF.

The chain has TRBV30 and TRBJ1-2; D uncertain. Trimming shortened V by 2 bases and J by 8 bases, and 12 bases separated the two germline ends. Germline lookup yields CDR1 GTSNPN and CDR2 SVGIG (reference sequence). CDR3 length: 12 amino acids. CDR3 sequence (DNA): TGTGCCTGGAGTTCCACTGGTGTAGGCTACACCTTC. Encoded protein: CAWSSTGVGYTF.

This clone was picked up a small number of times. Written as DNA, the CDR3 is TGCAGCGTTCAGCGGGACGGGGAGACCCAGTACTTC. This codes for CSVQRDGETQYF. The rearrangement links TRBV29-1 to TRBJ2-5; 7 nucleotides match TRBD2. Germline-derived CDR1 and CDR2 are SQVTM and ANQGSEA. The junction had 5 bases not matched to a gene; V was cut back by 5 bases and J by 5 bases. The CDR3 extends over 12 amino acids.